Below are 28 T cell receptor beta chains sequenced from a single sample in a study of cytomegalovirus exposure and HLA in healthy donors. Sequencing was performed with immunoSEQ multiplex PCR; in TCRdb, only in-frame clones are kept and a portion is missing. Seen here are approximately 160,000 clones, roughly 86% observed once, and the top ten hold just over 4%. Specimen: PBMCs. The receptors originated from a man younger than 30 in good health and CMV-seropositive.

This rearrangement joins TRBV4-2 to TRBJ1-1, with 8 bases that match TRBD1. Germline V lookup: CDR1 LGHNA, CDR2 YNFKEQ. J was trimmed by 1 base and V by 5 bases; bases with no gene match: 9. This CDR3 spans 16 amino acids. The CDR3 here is CASSFRDRLENTEAFF. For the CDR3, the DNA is TGTGCCAGCAGCTTCCGGGACAGGCTGGAGAACACTGAAGCTTTCTTT.

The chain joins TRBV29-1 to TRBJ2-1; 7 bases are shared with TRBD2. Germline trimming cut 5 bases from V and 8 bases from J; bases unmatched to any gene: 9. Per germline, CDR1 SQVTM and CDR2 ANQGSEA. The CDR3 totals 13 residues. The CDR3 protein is CSVLAGVWDEQFF. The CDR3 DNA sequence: TGCAGCGTTTTGGCGGGAGTTTGGGATGAGCAGTTCTTC.

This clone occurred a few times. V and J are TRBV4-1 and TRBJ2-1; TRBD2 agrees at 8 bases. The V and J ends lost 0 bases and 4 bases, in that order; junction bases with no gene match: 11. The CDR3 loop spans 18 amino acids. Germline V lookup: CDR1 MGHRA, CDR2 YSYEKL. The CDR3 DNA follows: TGCGCCAGCAGCCAAGATCACCCGGCCAGCGGGAGATACAATGAGCAGTTCTTC. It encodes CASSQDHPASGRYNEQFF.

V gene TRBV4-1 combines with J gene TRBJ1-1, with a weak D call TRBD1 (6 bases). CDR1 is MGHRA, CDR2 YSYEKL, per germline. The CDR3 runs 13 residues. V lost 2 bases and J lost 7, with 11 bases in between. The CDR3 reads CASSQNQGLEAFF. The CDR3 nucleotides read TGCGCCAGCAGCCAAAACCAGGGGCTTGAAGCTTTCTTT.

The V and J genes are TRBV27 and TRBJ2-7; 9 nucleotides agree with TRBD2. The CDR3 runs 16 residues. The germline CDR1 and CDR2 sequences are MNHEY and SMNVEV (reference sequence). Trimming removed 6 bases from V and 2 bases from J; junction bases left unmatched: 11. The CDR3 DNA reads TGTGCCAGCAGCTTAGAAGTGGCTAGCGGGACCTACGAGCAGTACTTC. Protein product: CASSLEVASGTYEQYF.

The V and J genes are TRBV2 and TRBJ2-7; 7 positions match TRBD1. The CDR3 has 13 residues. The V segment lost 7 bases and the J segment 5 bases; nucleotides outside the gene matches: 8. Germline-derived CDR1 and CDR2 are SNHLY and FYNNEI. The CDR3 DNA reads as TGTGCCAGCAACTTAGTACAGGGGAACGAGCAGTACTTC. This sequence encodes CASNLVQGNEQYF.

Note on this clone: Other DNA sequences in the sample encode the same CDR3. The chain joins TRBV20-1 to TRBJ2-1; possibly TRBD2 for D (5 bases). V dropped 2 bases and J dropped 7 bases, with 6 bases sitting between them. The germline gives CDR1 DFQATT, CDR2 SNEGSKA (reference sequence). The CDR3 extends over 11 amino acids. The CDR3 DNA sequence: TGCAGTGCTAGACGGGGTAATGAGCAGTTCTTC. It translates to CSARRGNEQFF.

The CDR3 spells CAWSTGTVYDQPQHF. The CDR3, as DNA: TGTGCCTGGAGTACCGGGACAGTTTACGATCAGCCCCAGCATTTT. The chain is built from TRBV30 and TRBJ1-5; 7 nucleotides match TRBD1. The CDR3 is 15 residues long. Trimming at V came to 2 bases and at J to 5 bases, leaving 9 bases not matched to a gene. Germline CDR1 and CDR2: GTSNPN and SVGIG (reference sequence).

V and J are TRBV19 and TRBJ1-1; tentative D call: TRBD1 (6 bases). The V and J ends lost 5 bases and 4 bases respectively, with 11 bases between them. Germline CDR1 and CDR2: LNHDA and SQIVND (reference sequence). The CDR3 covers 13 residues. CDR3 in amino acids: CASSLGQPTEAFF. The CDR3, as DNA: TGTGCCAGTAGTTTAGGACAGCCCACTGAAGCTTTCTTT.

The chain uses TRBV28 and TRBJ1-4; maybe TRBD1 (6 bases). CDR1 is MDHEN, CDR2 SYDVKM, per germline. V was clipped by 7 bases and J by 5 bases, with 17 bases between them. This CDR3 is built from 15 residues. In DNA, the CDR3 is TGTGCCAGCACCGGGCCCGGAACAGGGAATGAAAAACTGTTTTTT. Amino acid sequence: CASTGPGTGNEKLFF.

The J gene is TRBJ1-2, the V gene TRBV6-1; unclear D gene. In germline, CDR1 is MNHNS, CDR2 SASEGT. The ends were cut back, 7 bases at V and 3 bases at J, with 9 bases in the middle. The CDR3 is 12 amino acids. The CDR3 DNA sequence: TGTGCCAGCAAAAACTATGACTATGGCTACACCTTC. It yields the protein CASKNYDYGYTF.

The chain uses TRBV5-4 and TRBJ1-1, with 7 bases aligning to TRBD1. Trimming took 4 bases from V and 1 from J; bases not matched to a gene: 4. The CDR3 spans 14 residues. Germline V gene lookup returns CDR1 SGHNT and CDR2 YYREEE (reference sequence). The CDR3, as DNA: TGTGCCAGCAGCCGCGGACAGGCGAACACTGAAGCTTTCTTT. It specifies CASSRGQANTEAFF.

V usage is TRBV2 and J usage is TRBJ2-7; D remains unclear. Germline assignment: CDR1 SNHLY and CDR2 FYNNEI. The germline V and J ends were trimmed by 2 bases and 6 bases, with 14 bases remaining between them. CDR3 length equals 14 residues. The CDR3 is CASSESYMTVEQYF. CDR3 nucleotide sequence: TGTGCCAGCAGTGAATCTTACATGACTGTCGAGCAGTACTTC. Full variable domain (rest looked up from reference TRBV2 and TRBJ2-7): EPEVTQTPSHQVTQMGQEVILRCVPISNHLYFYWYRQILGQKVEFLVSFYNNEISEKSEIFDDQFSVERPDGSNFTLKIRSTKLEDSAMYFCASSESYMTVEQYFGPGTRLTVT.

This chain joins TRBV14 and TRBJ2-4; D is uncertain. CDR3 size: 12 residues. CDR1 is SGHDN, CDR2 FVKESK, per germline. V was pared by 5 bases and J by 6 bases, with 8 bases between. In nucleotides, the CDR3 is TGTGCCAGCAGCAAAAGCTCAAACATTCAGTACTTC. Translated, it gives CASSKSSNIQYF.

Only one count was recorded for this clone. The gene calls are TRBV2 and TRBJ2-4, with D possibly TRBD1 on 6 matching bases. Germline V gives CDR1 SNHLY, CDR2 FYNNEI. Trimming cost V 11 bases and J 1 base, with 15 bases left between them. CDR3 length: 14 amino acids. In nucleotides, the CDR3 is TGTGCCTCGCAGGGGTCCTACGCCAAAAACATTCAGTACTTC. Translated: CASQGSYAKNIQYF.

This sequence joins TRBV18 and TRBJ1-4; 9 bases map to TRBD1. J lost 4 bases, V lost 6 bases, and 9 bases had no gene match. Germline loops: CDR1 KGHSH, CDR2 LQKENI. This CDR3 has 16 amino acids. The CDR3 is CASSSRPGQGNEKLFF. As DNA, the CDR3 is TGTGCCAGCTCGTCAAGACCGGGACAGGGTAATGAAAAACTGTTTTTT.

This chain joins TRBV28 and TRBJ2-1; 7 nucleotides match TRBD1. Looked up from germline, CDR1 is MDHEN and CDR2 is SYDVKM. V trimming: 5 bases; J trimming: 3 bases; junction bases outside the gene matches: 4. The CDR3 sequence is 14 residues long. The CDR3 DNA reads TGTGCCAGCAGTGGCCGGGACAGCTACAATGAGCAGTTCTTC. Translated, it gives CASSGRDSYNEQFF.

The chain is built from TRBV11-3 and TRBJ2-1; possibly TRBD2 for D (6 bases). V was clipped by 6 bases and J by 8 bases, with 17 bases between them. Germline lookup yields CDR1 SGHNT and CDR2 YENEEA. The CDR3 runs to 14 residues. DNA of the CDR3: TGTGCCAGCAGAGCGGCTATGTGGGGGGATGAGCAGTTCTTC. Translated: CASRAAMWGDEQFF.

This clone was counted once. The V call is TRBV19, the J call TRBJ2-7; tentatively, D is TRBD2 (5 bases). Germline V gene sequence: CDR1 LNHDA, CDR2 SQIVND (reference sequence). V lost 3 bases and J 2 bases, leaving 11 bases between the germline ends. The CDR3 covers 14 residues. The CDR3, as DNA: TGTGCCAGTAGTATCGCCGCGGGTACCTACGAGCAGTACTTC. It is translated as CASSIAAGTYEQYF.

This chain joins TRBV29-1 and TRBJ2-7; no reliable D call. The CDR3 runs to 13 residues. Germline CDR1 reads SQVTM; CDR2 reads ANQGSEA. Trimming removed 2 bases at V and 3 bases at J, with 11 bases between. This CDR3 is CSVELDNFYEQYF. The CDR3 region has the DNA TGCAGCGTTGAACTCGACAACTTCTACGAGCAGTACTTC.

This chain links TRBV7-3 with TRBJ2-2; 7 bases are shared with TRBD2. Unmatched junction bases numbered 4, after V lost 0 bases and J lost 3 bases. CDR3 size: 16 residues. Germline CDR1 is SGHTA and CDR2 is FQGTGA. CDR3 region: CASSLTSSGHTGELFF. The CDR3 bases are TGTGCCAGCAGCTTAACTTCTAGCGGACACACCGGGGAGCTGTTTTTT.

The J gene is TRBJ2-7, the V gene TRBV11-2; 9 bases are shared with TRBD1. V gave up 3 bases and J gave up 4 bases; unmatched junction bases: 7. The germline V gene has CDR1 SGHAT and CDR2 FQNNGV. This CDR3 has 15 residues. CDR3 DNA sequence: TGTGCCAGCAGCTTTCTCCGTGACAGGGGGTACGAGCAGTACTTC. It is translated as CASSFLRDRGYEQYF.

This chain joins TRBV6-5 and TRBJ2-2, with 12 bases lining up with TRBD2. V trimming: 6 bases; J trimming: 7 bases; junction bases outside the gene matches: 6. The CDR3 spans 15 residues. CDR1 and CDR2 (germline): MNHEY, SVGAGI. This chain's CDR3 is CASRLTSGGYGELFF. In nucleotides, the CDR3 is TGTGCCAGCAGACTGACTAGCGGGGGCTACGGGGAGCTGTTTTTT.

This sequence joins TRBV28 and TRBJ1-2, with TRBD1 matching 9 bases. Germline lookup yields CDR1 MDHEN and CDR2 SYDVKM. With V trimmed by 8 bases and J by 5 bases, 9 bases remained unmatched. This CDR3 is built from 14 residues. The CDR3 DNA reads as TGTGCCAGCGACCCGGGACAGGGTGGTTATGGCTACACCTTC. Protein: CASDPGQGGYGYTF.

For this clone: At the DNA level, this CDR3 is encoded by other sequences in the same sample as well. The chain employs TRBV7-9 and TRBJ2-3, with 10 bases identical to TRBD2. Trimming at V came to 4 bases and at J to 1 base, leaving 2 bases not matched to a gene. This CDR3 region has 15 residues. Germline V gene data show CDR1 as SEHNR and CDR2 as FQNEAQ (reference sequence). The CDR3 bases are TGTGCCAGCAGCTCCAGCGGGAGGGGCACAGATACGCAGTATTTT. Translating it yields CASSSSGRGTDTQYF.

Written as DNA, the CDR3 is TGTGCCAGCAGCTTTTCGTGGACTAGCGGGAGTAATGAGCAGTTCTTC. Amino acids: CASSFSWTSGSNEQFF. The gene calls are TRBV5-4 and TRBJ2-1; 13 bases match TRBD2. Germline trimming cut 2 bases from V and 7 bases from J; bases unmatched to any gene: 6. This CDR3 region has 16 residues. Germline CDR1 SGHNT, CDR2 YYREEE (reference sequence).

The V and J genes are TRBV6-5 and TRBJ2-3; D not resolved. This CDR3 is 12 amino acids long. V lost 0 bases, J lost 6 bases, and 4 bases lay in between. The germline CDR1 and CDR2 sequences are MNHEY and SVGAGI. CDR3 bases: TGTGCCAGCAGTTACTCGAGGGATACGCAGTATTTT. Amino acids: CASSYSRDTQYF.

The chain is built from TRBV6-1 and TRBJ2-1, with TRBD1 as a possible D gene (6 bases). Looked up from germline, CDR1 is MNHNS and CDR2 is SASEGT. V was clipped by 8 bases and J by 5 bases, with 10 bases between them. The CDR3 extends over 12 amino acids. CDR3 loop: CASSQGNNEQFF. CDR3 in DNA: TGTGCCAGCTCCCAGGGGAACAATGAGCAGTTCTTC.